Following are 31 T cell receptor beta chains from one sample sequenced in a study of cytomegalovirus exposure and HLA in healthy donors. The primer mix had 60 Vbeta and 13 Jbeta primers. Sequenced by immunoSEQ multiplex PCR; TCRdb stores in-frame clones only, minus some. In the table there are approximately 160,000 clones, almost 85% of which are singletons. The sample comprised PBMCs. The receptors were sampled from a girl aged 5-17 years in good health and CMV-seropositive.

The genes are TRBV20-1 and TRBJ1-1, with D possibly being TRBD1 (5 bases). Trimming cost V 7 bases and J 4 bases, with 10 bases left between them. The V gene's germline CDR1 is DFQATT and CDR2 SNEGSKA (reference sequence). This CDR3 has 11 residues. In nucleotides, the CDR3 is TGCAGTGTGGGGGAGGCCACTGAAGCTTTCTTT. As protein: CSVGEATEAFF.

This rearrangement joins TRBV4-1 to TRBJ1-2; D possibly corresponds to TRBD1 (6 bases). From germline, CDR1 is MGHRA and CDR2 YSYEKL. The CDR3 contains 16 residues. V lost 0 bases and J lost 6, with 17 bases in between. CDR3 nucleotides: TGCGCCAGCAGCCAAGAGGGCCCCAGGGGAGCGGATGGCTACACCTTC. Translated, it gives CASSQEGPRGADGYTF.

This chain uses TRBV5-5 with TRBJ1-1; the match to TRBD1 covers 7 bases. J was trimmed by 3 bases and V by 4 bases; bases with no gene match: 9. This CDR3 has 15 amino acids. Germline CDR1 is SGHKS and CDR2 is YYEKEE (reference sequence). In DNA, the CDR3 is TGTGCCAGCAGCCCCCAGACAGGGTTGGACACTGAAGCTTTCTTT. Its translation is CASSPQTGLDTEAFF.

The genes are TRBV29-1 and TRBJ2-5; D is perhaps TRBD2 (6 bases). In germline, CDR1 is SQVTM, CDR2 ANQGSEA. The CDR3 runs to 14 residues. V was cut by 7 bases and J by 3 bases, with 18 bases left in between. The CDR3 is CSASRETVKETQYF. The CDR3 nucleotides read TGCAGCGCAAGCCGGGAGACTGTAAAAGAGACCCAGTACTTC.

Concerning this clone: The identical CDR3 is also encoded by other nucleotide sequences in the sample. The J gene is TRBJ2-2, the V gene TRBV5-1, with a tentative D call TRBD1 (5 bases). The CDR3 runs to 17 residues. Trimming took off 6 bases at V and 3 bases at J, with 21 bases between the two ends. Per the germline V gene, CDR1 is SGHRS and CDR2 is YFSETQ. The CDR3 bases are TGCGCCAGCACCGGCAAAGGGGAACCCAAGGACACCGGGGAGCTGTTTTTT. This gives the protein CASTGKGEPKDTGELFF.

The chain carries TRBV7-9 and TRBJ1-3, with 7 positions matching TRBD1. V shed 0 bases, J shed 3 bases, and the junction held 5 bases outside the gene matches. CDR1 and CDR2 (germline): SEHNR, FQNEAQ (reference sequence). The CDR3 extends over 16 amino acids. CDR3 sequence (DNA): TGTGCCAGCAGCTTAGCGAGAACAGGGGTTGGAAACACCATATATTTT. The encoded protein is CASSLARTGVGNTIYF.

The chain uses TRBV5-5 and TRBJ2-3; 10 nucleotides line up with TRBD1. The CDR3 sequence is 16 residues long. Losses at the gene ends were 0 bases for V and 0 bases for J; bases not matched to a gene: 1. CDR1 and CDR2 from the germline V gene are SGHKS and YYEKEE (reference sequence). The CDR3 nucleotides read TGTGCCAGCAGCTTGGGGACAGGGGGTAGCACAGATACGCAGTATTTT. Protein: CASSLGTGGSTDTQYF. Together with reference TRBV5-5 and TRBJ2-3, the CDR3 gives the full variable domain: DAGVTQSPTHLIKTRGQQVTLRCSPISGHKSVSWYQQVLGQGPQFIFQYYEKEERGRGNFPDRFSARQFPNYSSELNVNALLLGDSALYLCASSLGTGGSTDTQYFGPGTRLTVL.

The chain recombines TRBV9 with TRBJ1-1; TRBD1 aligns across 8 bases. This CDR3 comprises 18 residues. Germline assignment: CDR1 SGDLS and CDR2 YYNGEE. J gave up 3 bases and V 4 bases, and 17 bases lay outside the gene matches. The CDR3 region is CASSPPGTGILLDTEAFF. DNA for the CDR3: TGTGCCAGCAGCCCCCCCGGGACAGGTATTTTATTGGACACTGAAGCTTTCTTT.

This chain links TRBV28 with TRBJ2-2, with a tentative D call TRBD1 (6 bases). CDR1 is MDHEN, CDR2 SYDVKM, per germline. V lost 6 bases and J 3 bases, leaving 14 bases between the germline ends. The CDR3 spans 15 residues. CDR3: CASSSGQTHTGELFF. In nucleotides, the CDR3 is TGTGCCAGCAGCAGCGGACAGACCCACACCGGGGAGCTGTTTTTT.

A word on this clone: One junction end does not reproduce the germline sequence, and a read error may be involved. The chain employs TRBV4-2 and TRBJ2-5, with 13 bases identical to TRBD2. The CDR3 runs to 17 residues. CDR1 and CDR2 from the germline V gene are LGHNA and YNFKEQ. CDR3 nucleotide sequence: TGTGCCAGCAGCCAAGTGTCCGGACTAGCGGGGGAAGAGGCCCAGTACTTC. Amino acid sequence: CASSQVSGLAGEEAQYF.

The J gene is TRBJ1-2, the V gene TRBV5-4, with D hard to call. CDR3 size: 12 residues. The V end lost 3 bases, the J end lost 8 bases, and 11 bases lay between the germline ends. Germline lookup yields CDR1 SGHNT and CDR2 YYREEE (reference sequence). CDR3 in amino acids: CASSSSTGGYTF. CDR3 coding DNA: TGTGCCAGCAGCTCCTCGACCGGGGGCTACACCTTC.

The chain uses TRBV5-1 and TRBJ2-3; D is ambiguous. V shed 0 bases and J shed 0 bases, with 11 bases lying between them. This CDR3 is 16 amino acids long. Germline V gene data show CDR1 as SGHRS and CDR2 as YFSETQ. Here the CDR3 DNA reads TGCGCCAGCAGCTTGGCGCCGGTCACTAGCACAGATACGCAGTATTTT. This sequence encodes CASSLAPVTSTDTQYF. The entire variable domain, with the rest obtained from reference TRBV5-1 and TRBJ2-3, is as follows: KAGVTQTPRYLIKTRGQQVTLSCSPISGHRSVSWYQQTPGQGLQFLFEYFSETQRNKGNFPGRFSGRQFSNSRSEMNVSTLELGDSALYLCASSLAPVTSTDTQYFGPGTRLTVL.

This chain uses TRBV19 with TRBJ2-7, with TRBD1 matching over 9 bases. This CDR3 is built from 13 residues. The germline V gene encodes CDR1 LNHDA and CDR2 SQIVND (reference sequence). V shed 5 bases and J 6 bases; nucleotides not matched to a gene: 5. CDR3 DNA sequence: TGTGCCAGTAGTTTCGGACAGGGGAGCGAGCAGTACTTC. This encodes CASSFGQGSEQYF.

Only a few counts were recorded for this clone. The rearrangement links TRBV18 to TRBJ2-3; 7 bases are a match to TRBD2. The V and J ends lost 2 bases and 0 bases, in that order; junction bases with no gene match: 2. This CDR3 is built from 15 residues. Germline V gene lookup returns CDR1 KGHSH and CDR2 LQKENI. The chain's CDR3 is CASSPTGGSTDTQYF. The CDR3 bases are TGTGCCAGCTCACCAACGGGGGGAAGCACAGATACGCAGTATTTT.

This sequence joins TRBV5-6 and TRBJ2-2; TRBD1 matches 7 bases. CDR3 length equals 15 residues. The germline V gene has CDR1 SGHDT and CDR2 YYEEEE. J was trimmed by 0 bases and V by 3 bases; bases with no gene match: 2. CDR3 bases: TGTGCCAGCAGCTCGGGACAGTCGAACACCGGGGAGCTGTTTTTT. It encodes CASSSGQSNTGELFF.

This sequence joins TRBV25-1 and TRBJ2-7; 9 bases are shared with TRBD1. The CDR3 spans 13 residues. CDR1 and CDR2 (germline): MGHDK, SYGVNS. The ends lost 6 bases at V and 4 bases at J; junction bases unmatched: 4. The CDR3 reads CASRWTGEYEQYF. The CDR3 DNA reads TGTGCCAGCAGGTGGACAGGGGAGTACGAGCAGTACTTC.

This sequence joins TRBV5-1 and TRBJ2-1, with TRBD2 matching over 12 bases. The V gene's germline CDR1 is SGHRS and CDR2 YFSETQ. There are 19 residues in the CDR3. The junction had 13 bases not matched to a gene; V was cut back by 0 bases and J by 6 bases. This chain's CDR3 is CASSLVLAGGPDFFNEQFF. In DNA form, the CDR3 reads TGCGCCAGCAGCTTGGTCCTAGCGGGGGGGCCGGACTTTTTCAATGAGCAGTTCTTC.

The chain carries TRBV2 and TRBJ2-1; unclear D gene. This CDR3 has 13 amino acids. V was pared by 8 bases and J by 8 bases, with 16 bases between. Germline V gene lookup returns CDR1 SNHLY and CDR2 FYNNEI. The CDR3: CASCLQFSHEQFF. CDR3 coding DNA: TGTGCCAGCTGCTTACAGTTTTCCCATGAGCAGTTCTTC.

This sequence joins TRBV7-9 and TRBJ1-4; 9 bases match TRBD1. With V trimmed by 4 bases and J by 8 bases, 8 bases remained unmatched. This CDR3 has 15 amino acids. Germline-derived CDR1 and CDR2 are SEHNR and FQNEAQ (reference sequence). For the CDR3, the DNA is TGTGCCAGCAGCTACAAGGGACAGGGCCGGGAAAAACTGTTTTTT. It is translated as CASSYKGQGREKLFF.

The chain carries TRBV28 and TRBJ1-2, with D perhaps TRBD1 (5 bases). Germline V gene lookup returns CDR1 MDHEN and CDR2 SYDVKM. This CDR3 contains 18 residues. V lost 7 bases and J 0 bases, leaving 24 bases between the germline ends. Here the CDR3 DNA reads TGTGCCAGCAAGGCAACTGTAGGGGATTTAACAGCTAACTATGGCTACACCTTC. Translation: CASKATVGDLTANYGYTF.

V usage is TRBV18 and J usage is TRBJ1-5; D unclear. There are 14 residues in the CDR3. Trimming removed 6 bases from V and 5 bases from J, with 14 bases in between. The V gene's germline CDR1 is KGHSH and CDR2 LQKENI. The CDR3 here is CASSPQQRYQPQHF. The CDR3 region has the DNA TGTGCCAGCTCGCCTCAGCAGAGGTATCAGCCCCAGCATTTT. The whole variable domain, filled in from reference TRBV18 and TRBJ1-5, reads NAGVMQNPRHLVRRRGQEARLRCSPMKGHSHVYWYRQLPEEGLKFMVYLQKENIIDESGMPKERFSAEFPKEGPSILRIQQVVRGDSAAYFCASSPQQRYQPQHFGDGTRLSIL.

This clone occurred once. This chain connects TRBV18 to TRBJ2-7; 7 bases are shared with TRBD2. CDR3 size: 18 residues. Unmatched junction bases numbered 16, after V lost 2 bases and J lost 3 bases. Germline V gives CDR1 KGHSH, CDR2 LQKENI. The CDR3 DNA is TGTGCCAGCTCACCAAACAACCGGGACTACTTTTCTGGCTACGAGCAGTACTTC. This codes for CASSPNNRDYFSGYEQYF.

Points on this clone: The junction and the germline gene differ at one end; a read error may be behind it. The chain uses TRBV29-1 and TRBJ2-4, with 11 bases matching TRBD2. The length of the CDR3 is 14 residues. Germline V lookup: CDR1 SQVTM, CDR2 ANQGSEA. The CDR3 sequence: CSGTSGLAKNSQYF. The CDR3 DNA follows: TGCAGCGGGACTAGCGGGCTAGCCAAAAACAGTCAGTACTTC. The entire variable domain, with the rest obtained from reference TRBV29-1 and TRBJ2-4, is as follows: SAVISQKPSRDICQRGTSLTIQCQVDSQVTMMFWYRQQPGQSLTLIATANQGSEATYESGFVIDKFPISRPNLTFSTLTVSNMSPEDSSIYLCSGTSGLAKNSQYFGAGTRLSVL.

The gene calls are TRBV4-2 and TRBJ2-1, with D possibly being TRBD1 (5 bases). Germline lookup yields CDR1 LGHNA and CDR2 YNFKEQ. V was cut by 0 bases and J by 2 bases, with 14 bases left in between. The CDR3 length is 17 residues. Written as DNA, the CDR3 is TGTGCCAGCAGCCAAGATCCCAAATCAGGGCCCTACAATGAGCAGTTCTTC. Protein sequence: CASSQDPKSGPYNEQFF.

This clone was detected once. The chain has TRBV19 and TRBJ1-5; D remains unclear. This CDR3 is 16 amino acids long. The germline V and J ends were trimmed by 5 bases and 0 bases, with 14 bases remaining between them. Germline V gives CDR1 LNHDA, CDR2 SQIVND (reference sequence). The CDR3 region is CASSVVAGYSNQPQHF. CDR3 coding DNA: TGTGCCAGTAGTGTGGTGGCAGGCTATAGCAATCAGCCCCAGCATTTT.

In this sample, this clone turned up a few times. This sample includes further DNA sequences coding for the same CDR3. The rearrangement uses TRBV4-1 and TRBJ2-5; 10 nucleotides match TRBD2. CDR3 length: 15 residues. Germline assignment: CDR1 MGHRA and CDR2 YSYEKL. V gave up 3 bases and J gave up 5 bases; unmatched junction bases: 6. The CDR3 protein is CASSQTVLAGETQYF. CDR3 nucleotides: TGCGCCAGCAGCCAGACCGTACTAGCGGGGGAGACCCAGTACTTC.

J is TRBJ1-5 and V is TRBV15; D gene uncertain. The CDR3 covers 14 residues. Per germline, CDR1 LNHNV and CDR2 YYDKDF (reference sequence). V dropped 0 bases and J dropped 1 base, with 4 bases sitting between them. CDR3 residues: CATSRDMSNQPQHF. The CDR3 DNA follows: TGTGCCACCAGCAGAGATATGAGCAATCAGCCCCAGCATTTT.

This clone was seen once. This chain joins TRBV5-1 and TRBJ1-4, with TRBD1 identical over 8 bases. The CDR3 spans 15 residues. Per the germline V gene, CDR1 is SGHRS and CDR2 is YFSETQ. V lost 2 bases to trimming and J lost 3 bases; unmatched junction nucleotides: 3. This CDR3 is CASSFNRGSNEKLFF. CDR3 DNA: TGCGCCAGCAGCTTCAACAGGGGGTCTAATGAAAAACTGTTTTTT.

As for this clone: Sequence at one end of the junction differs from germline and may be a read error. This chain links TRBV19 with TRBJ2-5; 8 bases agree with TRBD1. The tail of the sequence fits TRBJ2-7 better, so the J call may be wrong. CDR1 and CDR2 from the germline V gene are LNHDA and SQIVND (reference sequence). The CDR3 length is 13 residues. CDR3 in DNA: TGTGCGGCCAAAGACAGGGGATCCTCCGAGCAGTACTTC. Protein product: CAAKDRGSSEQYF.

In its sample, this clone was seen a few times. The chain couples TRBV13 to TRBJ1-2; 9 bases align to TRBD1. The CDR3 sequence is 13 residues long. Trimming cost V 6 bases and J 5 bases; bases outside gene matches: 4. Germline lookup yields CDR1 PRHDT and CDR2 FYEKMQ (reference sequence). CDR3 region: CASSSGQGYGYTF. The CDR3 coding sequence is TGTGCCAGCAGTTCGGGACAGGGATATGGCTACACCTTC.

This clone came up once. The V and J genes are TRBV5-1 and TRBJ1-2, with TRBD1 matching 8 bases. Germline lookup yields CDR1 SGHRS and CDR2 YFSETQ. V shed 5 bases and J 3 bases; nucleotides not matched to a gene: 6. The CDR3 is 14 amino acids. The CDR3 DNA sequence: TGCGCCAGCAGGGAGCAGGGGGCGGACTATGGCTACACCTTC. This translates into CASREQGADYGYTF.